This T cell receptor beta chain appears in the sequencing data of a study of beta chain features in type 1 diabetes. The study's findings and limits: Still unanswered here is whether HLA type influences TCRB rearrangement. VDJ junctions from patients with type 1 diabetes contained fewer insertions and more deletions. Among all four CD4+ subsets, Type 1 diabetes patients had TCRB CDR3s that were moderately but significantly shorter.

TCRB transcripts that were expressed got sequenced, as all of the isolated RNA had been reverse transcribed. Data came from immunoSEQ multiplex PCR; TCRdb stores just in-frame clones and leaves some out. The table shows around 40,000 clones, with around 70% occurring only once. The V segment lost 4 bases and the J segment 8 bases; nucleotides outside the gene matches: 6. In germline, CDR1 is SGHDN, CDR2 FVKESK. This CDR3 region has 14 residues. Sorted CD4+ subsets: naive, central memory, regulatory, stem cell-like memory (CD45RO/CCR7/CD25/CD127/CD95/CD27 panel). Every sorted population was more than 95% pure. Note on this clone: Its antigen remains unidentified.

This receptor was taken from a woman under 30 with type 1 diabetes. Sequences were obtained from Tregs from blood. The V call is TRBV14, the J call TRBJ1-2; 11 nucleotides agree with TRBD1. CDR3 loop: CASSRLGTGGGYTF. The CDR3 nucleotides read TGTGCCAGCAGCCGACTCGGGACAGGGGGAGGCTACACCTTC.